Presented here are 29 T cell receptor beta chains from one specimen sequenced in a study of blood T cell repertoires in COVID-19. The protocol was immunoSEQ multiplex PCR, while the TCRdb copy is restricted to in-frame clones and leaves out a portion. The data contain about 170,000 clones, roughly 81% of them singletons. Sequenced material: peripheral blood. Receptors originate from a man in his forties who had recovered from COVID-19.

V usage is TRBV18 and J usage is TRBJ1-2, with D perhaps matching TRBD1 (5 bases). CDR1 is KGHSH and CDR2 is LQKENI in the germline V gene. The CDR3 covers 14 residues. V dropped 8 bases and J dropped 0 bases, with 13 bases sitting between them. CDR3 sequence: CASQEGAANYGYTF. For the CDR3, the DNA is TGTGCCAGCCAGGAAGGGGCAGCTAACTATGGCTACACCTTC.

The chain links TRBV28 to TRBJ1-4; tentatively, D is TRBD1 (6 bases). Germline V lookup: CDR1 MDHEN, CDR2 SYDVKM. The CDR3 is made up of 14 amino acids. Trimming took 5 bases from V and 6 from J, leaving 13 bases between them. The CDR3 sequence: CASSRGGQHEKLFF. CDR3 sequence (DNA): TGTGCCAGCAGTAGGGGGGGGCAGCATGAAAAACTGTTTTTT.

The chain combines TRBV7-8 with TRBJ2-7, with D possibly matching TRBD2 (5 bases). CDR1 and CDR2 from the germline V gene are SGHVS and FQNEAQ. Deletions cut 4 bases from V and 2 bases from J, with 15 bases between. CDR3 length equals 15 residues. DNA for the CDR3: TGTGCCAGCAGCTCCCATAAAGAGGGCACCTACGAGCAGTACTTC. Protein product: CASSSHKEGTYEQYF.

The chain links TRBV30 to TRBJ1-2, with D hard to call. The ends were cut back, 0 bases at V and 4 bases at J, with 12 bases in the middle. The CDR3 extends over 14 amino acids. Germline CDR1 is GTSNPN and CDR2 is SVGIG (reference sequence). The CDR3 region has the DNA TGTGCCTGGAGTGTATCCGGAGGTGGCTATGGCTACACCTTC. Amino acid sequence: CAWSVSGGGYGYTF. Variable domain in full (rest from reference TRBV30 and TRBJ1-2): SQTIHQWPATLVQPVGSPLSLECTVEGTSNPNLYWYRQAAGRGLQLLFYSVGIGQISSEVPQNLSASRPQDRQFILSSKKLLLSDSGFYLCAWSVSGGGYGYTFGSGTRLTVV.

This rearrangement joins TRBV4-3 to TRBJ2-2; TRBD2 matches 12 bases. Trimming cost V 5 bases and J 6 bases; bases outside gene matches: 7. Germline V gene sequence: CDR1 LGHNA, CDR2 YSLEER. The CDR3 spans 16 residues. The CDR3 nucleotides are TGCGCCAGCAGCGATGGACTAGCGGGATGGTCCGGGGAGCTGTTTTTT. Translation: CASSDGLAGWSGELFF.

The chain links TRBV7-9 to TRBJ2-5, with TRBD2 matching over 8 bases. With 4 bases clipped from V and 0 bases from J, the junction kept 4 bases outside the gene matches. The length of the CDR3 is 15 residues. Germline-derived CDR1 and CDR2 are SEHNR and FQNEAQ (reference sequence). The CDR3 nucleotides are TGTGCCAGCAGCTCCCCGGGAGGGTACCAAGAGACCCAGTACTTC. This gives the protein CASSSPGGYQETQYF.

This chain joins TRBV28 and TRBJ2-7, with D maybe TRBD1 (5 bases). V gave up 5 bases and J gave up 6 bases, with 11 bases separating them. The length of the CDR3 is 12 residues. The germline V gene encodes CDR1 MDHEN and CDR2 SYDVKM. The CDR3 spells CASSPIGAEQYF. The CDR3 DNA follows: TGTGCCAGCAGTCCGATAGGGGCCGAGCAGTACTTC. The full variable domain, in which reference TRBV28 and TRBJ2-7 provide the parts outside the CDR3, is DVKVTQSSRYLVKRTGEKVFLECVQDMDHENMFWYRQDPGLGLRLIYFSYDVKMKEKGDIPEGYSVSREKKERFSLILESASTNQTSMYLCASSPIGAEQYFGPGTRLTVT.

V is TRBV11-3 and J is TRBJ2-6; D not resolved. CDR1 and CDR2 (germline): SGHNT, YENEEA. V lost 0 bases, J lost 0 bases, and 12 bases lay in between. This CDR3 contains 18 residues. The CDR3 protein is CASSLDLRRGSGANVLTF. The DNA of the CDR3 is TGTGCCAGCAGCTTAGATCTGAGACGAGGCTCTGGGGCCAACGTCCTGACTTTC.

This chain joins TRBV4-1 and TRBJ2-1; TRBD2 might be the D (5 bases). Germline CDR1 and CDR2: MGHRA and YSYEKL. The CDR3 has 18 amino acids. Deletions cut 0 bases from V and 6 bases from J, with 21 bases between. The CDR3 region is CASSQEVDGLHPSNEQFF. In DNA, the CDR3 is TGCGCCAGCAGCCAAGAGGTTGATGGACTGCACCCCTCCAATGAGCAGTTCTTC.

The chain couples TRBV28 to TRBJ2-1; D call uncertain. Germline V gives CDR1 MDHEN, CDR2 SYDVKM. The CDR3 loop spans 12 amino acids. The V and J ends lost 6 bases and 8 bases respectively, with 11 bases between them. The CDR3 DNA follows: TGTGCCAGCAGGCCTCCCCGGGATGAGCAGTTCTTC. As protein: CASRPPRDEQFF.

A note on this clone: The junction does not match germline at one end; this may be a read error. The CDR3 loop is CASSQGGAYQPQHF. In DNA, the CDR3 is TGTGCCAGCAGTCAAGGAGGAGCTTATCAGCCCCAGCATTTT. The V gene is TRBV4-2, the J gene TRBJ1-5; D remains unclear. The CDR3 is made up of 14 amino acids. CDR1 is LGHNA and CDR2 is YNFKEQ in the germline V gene.

This chain uses TRBV4-3 with TRBJ1-2; TRBD1 might be the D (6 bases). Germline values: CDR1 LGHNA, CDR2 YSLEER. This CDR3 contains 15 residues. Trimming shortened V by 0 bases and J by 3 bases, and 11 bases separated the two germline ends. CDR3 amino acids: CASSQEPQGDYGYTF. As DNA, the CDR3 is TGCGCCAGCAGCCAAGAGCCACAGGGAGACTATGGCTACACCTTC.

Comments on this clone: The sample contains more than one DNA sequence encoding this CDR3. The chain couples TRBV7-2 to TRBJ2-7; 10 bases match TRBD2. Trimming cost V 3 bases and J 4 bases; bases outside gene matches: 3. Germline V gene sequence: CDR1 SGHTA, CDR2 FQGNSA. The CDR3 runs to 14 residues. The CDR3 sequence is CASSLLAGDYEQYF. In DNA, the CDR3 is TGTGCCAGCAGCTTGCTAGCGGGAGATTACGAGCAGTACTTC.

The chain joins TRBV15 to TRBJ1-1; D gene uncertain. The germline gives CDR1 LNHNV, CDR2 YYDKDF (reference sequence). Trimming left V 11 bases short and J 4 bases short, with 11 bases between. The CDR3 runs to 11 residues. Here the CDR3 reads CAAFGSTEAFF. The CDR3 DNA reads TGTGCCGCCTTTGGGAGCACTGAAGCTTTCTTT.

The CDR3 DNA sequence: TGTGCCAGCAGTGAAGGGTTGGGTCAGGGCTACGAGCAGTACTTC. It is translated as CASSEGLGQGYEQYF. The chain uses TRBV2 and TRBJ2-7; maybe TRBD1 (5 bases). CDR3 length: 15 residues. The V and J ends lost 1 base and 3 bases respectively, with 13 bases between them. CDR1 is SNHLY, CDR2 FYNNEI, per germline.

A few counts support this clone. At one of its ends the junction is not consistent with the germline gene, which may arise from a read error. The chain links TRBV12-3 or TRBV12-4 to TRBJ2-7; D gene ambiguous. The CDR3 spans 12 residues. The CDR3 protein is CASSLALGDRHF. The CDR3, as DNA: TGTGCCAGCAGTTTAGCGCTCGGAGATAGGCACTTC.

The V and J genes are TRBV7-2 and TRBJ1-4, with D possibly being TRBD1 (5 bases). V was shortened by 6 bases and J by 0 bases, with 14 bases between the two germline ends. The CDR3 spans 16 residues. Germline lookup yields CDR1 SGHTA and CDR2 FQGNSA. The CDR3 region has the DNA TGTGCCAGCAGTTCGTGGGGGGGTTCAACTAATGAAAAACTGTTTTTT. The encoded protein is CASSSWGGSTNEKLFF. Together with reference TRBV7-2 and TRBJ1-4, the CDR3 gives the full variable domain: GAGVSQSPSNKVTEKGKDVELRCDPISGHTALYWYRQSLGQGLEFLIYFQGNSAPDKSGLPSDRFSAERTGGSVSTLTIQRTQQEDSAVYLCASSSWGGSTNEKLFFGSGTQLSVL.

The rearrangement links TRBV11-3 to TRBJ2-1, with 9 bases identical to TRBD1. The trim removed 0 bases at V and 1 base at J, leaving 1 base unmatched. This CDR3 spans 16 amino acids. CDR1 SGHNT and CDR2 YENEEA come from the germline V gene. The CDR3 loop reads CASSLEGQGSYNEQFF. CDR3 DNA sequence: TGTGCCAGCAGCTTAGAGGGACAGGGATCCTACAATGAGCAGTTCTTC.

The rearrangement links TRBV7-9 to TRBJ2-1, with TRBD2 matching over 9 bases. V was clipped by 7 bases and J by 7 bases; unmatched bases: 8. In germline, CDR1 is SEHNR, CDR2 FQNEAQ (reference sequence). The CDR3 has 14 residues. In nucleotides, the CDR3 is TGTGCCAGCATCATAGCGGGAGTTAGTAATGAGCAGTTCTTC. Amino acid sequence: CASIIAGVSNEQFF.

This chain connects TRBV7-2 to TRBJ2-4; 8 nucleotides align to TRBD2. In germline, CDR1 is SGHTA, CDR2 FQGNSA. The CDR3 runs 13 residues. J gave up 1 base and V 7 bases, and 0 bases lay outside the gene matches. The CDR3 spells CASTGGAKNIQYF. CDR3 sequence (DNA): TGTGCCAGCACGGGGGGGGCCAAAAACATTCAGTACTTC. Using reference TRBV7-2 and TRBJ2-4 for the parts outside the CDR3, the full variable domain is GAGVSQSPSNKVTEKGKDVELRCDPISGHTALYWYRQSLGQGLEFLIYFQGNSAPDKSGLPSDRFSAERTGGSVSTLTIQRTQQEDSAVYLCASTGGAKNIQYFGAGTRLSVL.

V usage is TRBV9 and J usage is TRBJ1-1; 10 positions match TRBD1. V shed 4 bases, J shed 5 bases, and the junction held 8 bases outside the gene matches. Germline CDR1 reads SGDLS; CDR2 reads YYNGEE. The CDR3 loop spans 15 amino acids. The CDR3: CASSPGGQGRTEAFF. Here the CDR3 DNA reads TGTGCCAGCAGCCCAGGGGGACAGGGGCGTACTGAAGCTTTCTTT.

There are many counts of this clone. The V call is TRBV2, the J call TRBJ1-6; 7 positions match TRBD1. The V gene's germline CDR1 is SNHLY and CDR2 FYNNEI. CDR3 length: 13 residues. V shed 7 bases and J 8 bases; nucleotides not matched to a gene: 5. In nucleotides, the CDR3 is TGTGCCAGCACTTGGGACAGATATTCACCCCTCCACTTT. Amino acids: CASTWDRYSPLHF.

The CDR3 loop reads CASSPDIREKLFF. The CDR3 DNA follows: TGTGCCAGCAGCCCAGACATTCGCGAAAAACTGTTTTTT. The chain uses TRBV11-3 and TRBJ1-4; D gene uncertain. The V end was cut by 5 bases, the J end by 8 bases, with 12 bases between. The CDR3 extends over 13 amino acids. The germline V gene encodes CDR1 SGHNT and CDR2 YENEEA.

As DNA, the CDR3 is TGTGCCAGCAGCCCGCCTTTTCCGGAGGAGACCCAGTACTTC. Translation gives CASSPPFPEETQYF. This rearrangement joins TRBV7-6 to TRBJ2-5; no firm D call. Trimming removed 5 bases at V and 5 bases at J, with 15 bases between. Per the germline V gene, CDR1 is SGHVS and CDR2 is FNYEAQ. The CDR3 is 14 amino acids.

V is TRBV28 and J is TRBJ2-7, with D tentatively TRBD2 (7 bases). Per the germline V gene, CDR1 is MDHEN and CDR2 is SYDVKM. This CDR3 has 14 residues. V lost 2 bases and J lost 3, with 11 bases in between. CDR3: CASSLGGGIYEQYF. CDR3 nucleotide sequence: TGTGCCAGCAGTTTAGGGGGGGGCATCTACGAGCAGTACTTC.

This clone was counted a few times. This chain links TRBV6-5 with TRBJ1-3, with TRBD1 identical over 10 bases. Germline CDR1 is MNHEY and CDR2 is SVGAGI. The CDR3 runs 14 residues. With V trimmed by 10 bases and J by 0 bases, 3 bases remained unmatched. The CDR3 sequence is CATRDRGSGNTIYF. The CDR3 nucleotides are TGTGCCACTCGGGACAGGGGCTCTGGAAACACCATATATTTT.

V and J are TRBV5-4 and TRBJ2-1; 11 bases are shared with TRBD1. J gave up 12 bases and V 4 bases, and 9 bases lay outside the gene matches. The length of the CDR3 is 14 residues. The germline CDR1 and CDR2 sequences are SGHNT and YYREEE (reference sequence). The CDR3: CASSARTGGEGQFF. The DNA of the CDR3 is TGTGCCAGCAGCGCAAGGACAGGGGGCGAGGGGCAGTTCTTC.

The rearrangement joins TRBV18 to TRBJ2-7; TRBD2 aligns across 9 bases. Germline values: CDR1 KGHSH, CDR2 LQKENI. The length of the CDR3 is 15 residues. The V and J ends lost 2 bases and 2 bases, in that order; junction bases with no gene match: 4. The CDR3, as DNA: TGTGCCAGCTCACCATCGGCGGGAGGGCCCTACGAGCAGTACTTC. It codes for CASSPSAGGPYEQYF.

The chain carries TRBV27 and TRBJ1-2, with D possibly being TRBD1 (6 bases). Deletions cut 5 bases from V and 7 bases from J, with 17 bases between. Germline V gene lookup returns CDR1 MNHEY and CDR2 SMNVEV (reference sequence). The CDR3 is 14 amino acids. The CDR3 bases are TGTGCCAGCAGTCCGATTCAACAGGGACGTGGCTACACCTTC. Amino acids: CASSPIQQGRGYTF.